This T cell receptor (beta chain) was identified in a study of blood T cell repertoires in COVID-19. Study overall: Sites across the United States, Italy and Spain contributed samples from acute and convalescent COVID-19.

Losses at the gene ends were 8 bases for V and 5 bases for J; bases not matched to a gene: 7. The germline CDR1 and CDR2 sequences are KGHSH and LQKENI. The CDR3 has 13 amino acids. In the authors' workflow: By means of reference gene primer amplification, nucleated cell counts were estimated. Generated by immunoSEQ multiplex PCR, the TCRdb table keeps only in-frame clones and is missing some. That table supplies the V and J calls and clone size; D and trimming were determined from the DNA. The sample consists of approximately 320,000 clones, about nine tenths of them appearing once. Before being deemed recovered, Cohort 3 donors had two negative PCRs, clearance, or symptom resolution.

Sequencing used PBMCs or T cells enriched from blood (not recorded which). The gene calls are TRBV18 and TRBJ2-3; 7 bases agree with TRBD1. The source is a man between 60 and 70 years old who had recovered from COVID-19. CDR3 in amino acids: CASTLRGRDTQYF. As DNA, the CDR3 is TGTGCCAGCACACTTAGGGGGCGAGATACGCAGTATTTT. The complete variable domain, with remaining parts taken from reference TRBV18 and TRBJ2-3, reads NAGVMQNPRHLVRRRGQEARLRCSPMKGHSHVYWYRQLPEEGLKFMVYLQKENIIDESGMPKERFSAEFPKEGPSILRIQQVVRGDSAAYFCASTLRGRDTQYFGPGTRLTVL.